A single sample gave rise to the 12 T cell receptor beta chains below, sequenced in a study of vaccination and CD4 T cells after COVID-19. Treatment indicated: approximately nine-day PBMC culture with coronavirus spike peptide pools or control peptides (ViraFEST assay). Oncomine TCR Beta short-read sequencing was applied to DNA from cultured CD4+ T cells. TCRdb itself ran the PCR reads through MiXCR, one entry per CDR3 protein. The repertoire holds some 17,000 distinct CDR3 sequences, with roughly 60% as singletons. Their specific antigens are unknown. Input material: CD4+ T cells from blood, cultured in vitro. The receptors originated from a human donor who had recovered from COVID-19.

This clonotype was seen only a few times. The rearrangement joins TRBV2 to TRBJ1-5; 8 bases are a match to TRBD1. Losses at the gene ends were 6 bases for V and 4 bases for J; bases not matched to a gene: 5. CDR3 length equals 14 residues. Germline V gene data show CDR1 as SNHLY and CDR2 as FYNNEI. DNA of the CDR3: TGTGCCAGCAGCCAGGGGGCCGTAAATCAGCCCCAGCATTTT. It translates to CASSQGAVNQPQHF.

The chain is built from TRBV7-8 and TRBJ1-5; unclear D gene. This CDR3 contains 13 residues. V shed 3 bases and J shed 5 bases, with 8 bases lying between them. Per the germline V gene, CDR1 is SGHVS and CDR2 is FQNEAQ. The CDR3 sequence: CASSFLGHQPQHF. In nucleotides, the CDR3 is TGTGCCAGCAGCTTTTTAGGGCATCAGCCCCAGCATTTT.

The CDR3 spells CASSYFDQPQHF. As DNA, the CDR3 is TGTGCCAGCAGTTACTTTGACCAGCCCCAGCATTTT. The rearrangement joins TRBV6-5 to TRBJ1-5; D is unresolved. CDR1 MNHEY and CDR2 SVGAGI come from the germline V gene. This CDR3 has 12 residues. V was pared by 1 base and J by 7 bases, with 5 bases between.

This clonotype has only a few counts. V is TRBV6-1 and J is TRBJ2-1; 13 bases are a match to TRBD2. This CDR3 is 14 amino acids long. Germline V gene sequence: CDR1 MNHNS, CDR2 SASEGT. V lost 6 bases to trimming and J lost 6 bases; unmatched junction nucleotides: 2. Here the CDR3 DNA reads TGTGCCAGCAGGGGACTAGCGGGGCGCAATGAGCAGTTCTTC. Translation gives CASRGLAGRNEQFF.

The CDR3 is CAWSAAGGGNEQFF. The CDR3 coding sequence is TGTGCCTGGAGTGCAGCGGGGGGGGGCAATGAGCAGTTCTTC. J is TRBJ2-1 and V is TRBV30; 10 nucleotides align to TRBD2. The CDR3 contains 14 residues. The V segment lost 1 base and the J segment 6 bases; nucleotides outside the gene matches: 3. Looked up from germline, CDR1 is GTSNPN and CDR2 is SVGIG (reference sequence).

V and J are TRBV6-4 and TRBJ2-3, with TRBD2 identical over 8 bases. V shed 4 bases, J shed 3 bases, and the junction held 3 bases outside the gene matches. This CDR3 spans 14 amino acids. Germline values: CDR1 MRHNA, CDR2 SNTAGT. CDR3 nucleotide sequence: TGTGCCAGCAGTGTCGCGGGAGGAACAGATACGCAGTATTTT. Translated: CASSVAGGTDTQYF.

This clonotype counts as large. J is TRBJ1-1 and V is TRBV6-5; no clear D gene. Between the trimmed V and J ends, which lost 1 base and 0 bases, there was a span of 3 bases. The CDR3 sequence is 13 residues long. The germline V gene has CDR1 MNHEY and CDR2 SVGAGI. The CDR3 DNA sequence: TGTGCCAGCAGTTACTACATGAACACTGAAGCTTTCTTT. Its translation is CASSYYMNTEAFF.

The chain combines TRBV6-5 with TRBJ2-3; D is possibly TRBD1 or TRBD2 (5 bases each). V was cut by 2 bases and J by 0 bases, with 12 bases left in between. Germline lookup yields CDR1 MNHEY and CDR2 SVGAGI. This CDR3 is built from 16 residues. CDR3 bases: TGTGCCAGCAGTTACCTCGGGGCCGTTAGCACAGATACGCAGTATTTT. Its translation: CASSYLGAVSTDTQYF.

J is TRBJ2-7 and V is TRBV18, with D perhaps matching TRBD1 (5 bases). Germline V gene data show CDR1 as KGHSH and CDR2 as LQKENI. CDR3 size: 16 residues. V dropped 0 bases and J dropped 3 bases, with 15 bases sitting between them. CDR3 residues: CASSPPWQGLIYEQYF. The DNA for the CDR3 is TGTGCCAGCTCACCACCGTGGCAGGGATTGATCTACGAGCAGTACTTC.

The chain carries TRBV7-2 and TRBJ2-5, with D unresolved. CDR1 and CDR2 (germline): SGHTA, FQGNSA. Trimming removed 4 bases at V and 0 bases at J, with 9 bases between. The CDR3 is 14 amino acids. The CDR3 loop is CASSWEQNQETQYF. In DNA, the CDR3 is TGTGCCAGCAGCTGGGAACAGAACCAAGAGACCCAGTACTTC.

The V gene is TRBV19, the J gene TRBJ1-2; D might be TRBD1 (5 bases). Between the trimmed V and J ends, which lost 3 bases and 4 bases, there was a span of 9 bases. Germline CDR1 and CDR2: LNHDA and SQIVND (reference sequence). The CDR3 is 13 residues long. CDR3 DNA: TGTGCCAGTAGTATCACAGGCCGCTATGGCTACACCTTC. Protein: CASSITGRYGYTF.

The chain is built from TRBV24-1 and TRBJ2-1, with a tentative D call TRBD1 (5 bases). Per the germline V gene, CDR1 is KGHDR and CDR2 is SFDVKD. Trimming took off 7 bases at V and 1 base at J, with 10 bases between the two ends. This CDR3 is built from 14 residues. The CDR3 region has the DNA TGTGCCACCAGCAGGGTGGGGTCCTACAATGAGCAGTTCTTC. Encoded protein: CATSRVGSYNEQFF.